This TCR beta chain came from a study of blood T cells in healthy people across ages. Looking at the study overall: Researchers report that template switching captured about one barcoded beta molecule per two T cells. Whole-study results and caveats: More naive CD4+ cells and higher diversity were found in long-lived than in aged donors.

Comments on this clonotype: Its target is unknown.

Looked up from germline, CDR1 is MNHEY and CDR2 is SVGEGT. J was trimmed by 7 bases and V by 6 bases; bases with no gene match: 8. The length of the CDR3 is 16 residues. Every sample had a minimum of 6.5 million PBMCs isolated. With each sample, at least 5 micrograms of total RNA were extracted. Using a J-beta primer mix together with a sample-barcoded 5' primer, a second PCR was run for roughly 6 to 11 cycles. TCRdb reprocessed the 5' RACE reads with MiXCR, giving one entry per CDR3 protein. The sample contains about 1.4 million distinct CDR3 sequences, 59% of which appear only once. The sample consisted of blood. This chain joins TRBV6-2 or TRBV6-3 and TRBJ2-1; 14 bases agree with TRBD2. The receptor was isolated from a man aged 18 to 29 in good health. The CDR3 spells CASRPGLAGAGNEQFF. As DNA, the CDR3 is TGTGCCAGCAGACCGGGACTAGCGGGGGCGGGGAATGAGCAGTTCTTC.